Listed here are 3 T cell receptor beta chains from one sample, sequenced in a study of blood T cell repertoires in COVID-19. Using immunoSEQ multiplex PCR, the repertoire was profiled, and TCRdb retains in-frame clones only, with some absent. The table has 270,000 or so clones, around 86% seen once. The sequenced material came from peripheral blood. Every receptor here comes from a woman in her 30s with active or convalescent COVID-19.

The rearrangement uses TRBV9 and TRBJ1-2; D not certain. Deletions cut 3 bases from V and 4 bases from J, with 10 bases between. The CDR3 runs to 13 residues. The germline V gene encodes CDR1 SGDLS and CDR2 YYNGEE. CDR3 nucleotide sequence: TGTGCCAGCAGCGGAAACTTGTTCTATGGCTACACCTTC. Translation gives CASSGNLFYGYTF.

The CDR3 DNA reads as TGTGCCACCAGCAGAGGAACACAGGATCCTAGGCCGGATGAGCAGTTCTTC. Encoded protein: CATSRGTQDPRPDEQFF. The chain carries TRBV15 and TRBJ2-1, with D perhaps TRBD1 (5 bases). CDR1 and CDR2 from the germline V gene are LNHNV and YYDKDF (reference sequence). The CDR3 covers 17 residues. The V gene lost 1 base and the J gene lost 8 bases, with 21 bases spanning the gap.

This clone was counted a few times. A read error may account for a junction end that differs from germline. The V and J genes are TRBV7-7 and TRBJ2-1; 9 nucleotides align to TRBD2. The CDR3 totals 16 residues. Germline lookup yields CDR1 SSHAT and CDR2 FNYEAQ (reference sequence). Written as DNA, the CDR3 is TGTGCTAGCAGCTTCTCCGGGGTAGCGGGGGCCAATGAGCAGTTCTTC. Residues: CASSFSGVAGANEQFF.